This T cell receptor (beta chain) derives from a study of a mutant IDH1 vaccine in newly diagnosed glioma. Across the whole study: Previous treatment comprised radiotherapy, temozolomide, or both, mostly both.

The method was immunoSEQ multiplex PCR; TCRdb's version includes in-frame clones alone and lacks a portion of them. In the table there are around 92,000 clones, 80% to 90% of which are singletons. Study results and caveats: Changes in top peripheral clonotypes did not appear linked to pseudoprogression. The vaccine induced immune responses, and these occurred in about 93% of patients.

On this clone itself: Antigen specificity is unknown.

The time point here: baseline, week 1 (first vaccination visit). Treatment indicated: pre-vaccination baseline after standard-of-care therapy. The donors' diagnosis was new WHO grade 3 or 4 astrocytoma that was IDH1-mutant and ATRX-lost. The V segment lost 8 bases and the J segment 3 bases; nucleotides outside the gene matches: 7. This CDR3 is built from 13 residues. CDR1 is SGHTA and CDR2 is FQGTGA in the germline V gene. This specimen consisted of PBMCs, obtained from a glioma patient treated with radiotherapy, temozolomide or both. The rearrangement joins TRBV7-3 to TRBJ2-7, with 7 bases matching TRBD1. The sequence was collected from a woman in her forties or fifties with glioma. The CDR3 sequence is CASGLDRNYEQYF. CDR3 DNA sequence: TGTGCCAGCGGTCTGGACAGGAACTACGAGCAGTACTTC.